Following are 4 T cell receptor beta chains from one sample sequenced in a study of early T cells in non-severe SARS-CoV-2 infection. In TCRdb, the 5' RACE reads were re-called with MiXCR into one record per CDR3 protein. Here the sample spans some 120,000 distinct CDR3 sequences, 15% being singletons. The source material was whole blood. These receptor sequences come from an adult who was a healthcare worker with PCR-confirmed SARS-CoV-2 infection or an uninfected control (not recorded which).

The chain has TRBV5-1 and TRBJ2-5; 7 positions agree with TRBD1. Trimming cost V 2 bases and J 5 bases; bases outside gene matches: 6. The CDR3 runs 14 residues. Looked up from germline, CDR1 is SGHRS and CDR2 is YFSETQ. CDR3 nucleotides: TGCGCCAGCAGCTTCGTCCCCAGGGGGGAGACCCAGTACTTC. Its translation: CASSFVPRGETQYF.

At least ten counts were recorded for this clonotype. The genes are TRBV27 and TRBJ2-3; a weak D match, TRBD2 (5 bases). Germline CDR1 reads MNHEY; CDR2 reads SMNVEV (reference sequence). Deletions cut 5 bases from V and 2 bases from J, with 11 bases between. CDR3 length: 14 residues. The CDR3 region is CASSASFFTDTQYF. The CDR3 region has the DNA TGTGCCAGCAGTGCTAGCTTCTTCACAGATACGCAGTATTTT.

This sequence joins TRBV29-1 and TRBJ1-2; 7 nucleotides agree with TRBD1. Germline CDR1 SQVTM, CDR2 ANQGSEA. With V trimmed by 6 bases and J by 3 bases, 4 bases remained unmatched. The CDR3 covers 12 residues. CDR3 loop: CSVLGTDYGYTF. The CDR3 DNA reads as TGCAGCGTACTAGGGACAGACTATGGCTACACCTTC.

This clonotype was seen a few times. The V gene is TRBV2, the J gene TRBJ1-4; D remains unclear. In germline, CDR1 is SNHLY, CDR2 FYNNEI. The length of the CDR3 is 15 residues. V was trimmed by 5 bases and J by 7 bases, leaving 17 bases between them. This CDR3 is CASSPPGRVGEKLFF. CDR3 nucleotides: TGTGCCAGCAGTCCCCCCGGGAGGGTGGGTGAAAAACTGTTTTTT.